This record covers a single TCR beta chain. Germline CDR1 reads SEHNR; CDR2 reads FQNEAQ (reference sequence). The V end lost 5 bases, the J end lost 5 bases, and 12 bases lay between the germline ends. The CDR3 is 13 residues long. Authors' methods: Estimated nucleated cell counts came from reference gene primer amplification. Repertoires were generated with immunoSEQ multiplex PCR, while TCRdb's copy carries only in-frame clones and drops some. The DNA gave D and trimming, while V, J and clone size come from that table. The repertoire has more than 85,000 clones, around 84% of them found once; the top ten carry just over 15%. This record comes from a study of blood T cell repertoires in COVID-19. The overall study: Acute-phase and convalescent COVID-19 samples originated in the United States, Italy and Spain. PBMCs, B-cell-depleted T cells, or T cells were the source of the cDNA or gDNA that made up the material.

The origin of this receptor is a woman older than 75 with acute or convalescent COVID-19. The rearrangement uses TRBV7-9 and TRBJ1-1, with D possibly TRBD1 on 6 matching bases. The sequencing sample was made of peripheral blood. The CDR3 sequence is CASSVYRETEAFF. The CDR3 nucleotides read TGTGCCAGCAGCGTCTACAGGGAGACTGAAGCTTTCTTT.